In this sample, the clone carrying this T cell receptor beta chain turned up a few times. Its target is unknown. This sample is part of a study of T cell repertoires in cytomegalovirus infection. Regarding the study as a whole: Summed frequency of shared TCR beta families picked out CMV carriers who also had the relevant HLA. HLA-C-restricted, CMV-specific TCR beta clonotypes were dominant ex vivo.

TCRdb passed the reads through MiXCR, listing each CDR3 protein once. The table has about 6,100 distinct CDR3 sequences, approximately 58% seen once. V was pared by 6 bases and J by 0 bases, with 12 bases between. This CDR3 spans 15 amino acids. Germline V gene lookup returns CDR1 SGHVS and CDR2 FNYEAQ. This clonotype originated in a human donor in good health (CMV status not recorded). Some clones in this sample may be carry-over from other donors' samples. The chain is built from TRBV7-6 and TRBJ2-1; TRBD2 might be the D (6 bases). Sequencing was carried out using PBMCs, sequenced either directly or after in vitro stimulation (not recorded which). The CDR3, as DNA: TGTGCCAGCAGTCTCCGGGACTTCTCCTACAATGAGCAGTTCTTC. Translation gives CASSLRDFSYNEQFF.